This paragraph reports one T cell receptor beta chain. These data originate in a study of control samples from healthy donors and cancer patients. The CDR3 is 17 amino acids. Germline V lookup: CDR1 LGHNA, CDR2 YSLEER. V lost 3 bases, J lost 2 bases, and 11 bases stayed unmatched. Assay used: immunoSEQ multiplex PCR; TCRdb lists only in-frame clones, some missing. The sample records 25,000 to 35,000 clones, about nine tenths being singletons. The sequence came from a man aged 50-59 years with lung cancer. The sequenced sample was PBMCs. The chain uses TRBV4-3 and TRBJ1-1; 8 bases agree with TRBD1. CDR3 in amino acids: CASSQLFQGAPNTEAFF. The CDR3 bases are TGCGCCAGCAGCCAGTTATTTCAGGGGGCCCCTAACACTGAAGCTTTCTTT.